The source of this T cell receptor beta chain is a study of T-cell memory formation after mild COVID-19. Study-level information: TCR clusters were mostly donor specific.

A note on this clonotype: Its specificity is not known.

Overall study results and limits: Researchers report contracting CD4+ clones mostly in CM and EM, with CD8+ clones in EMRA. Memory sampled before infection contained some responding clones, suggesting cross-reactive memory joined.

A single record per CDR3 protein comes from TCRdb applying MiXCR to the 5' RACE reads. The table includes hundreds of thousands of distinct CDR3 sequences, about 20% detected once. Sequenced input: PBMCs or a T cell subset sorted from them (not recorded which). This sequence was found in an adult woman who had mild COVID-19 (a few samples of this study predate the infection). Cell type and time point are not known.

CDR3 amino acids: CSASDGIGQPQHF. CDR3 nucleotide sequence: TGCAGTGCGAGTGACGGAATTGGGCAGCCCCAGCATTTT. The chain combines TRBV20-1 with TRBJ1-5, with D uncertain. Germline-derived CDR1 and CDR2 are DFQATT and SNEGSKA (reference sequence). With 6 bases removed from V and 7 bases from J, the gap between germline ends came to 16 bases. CDR3 size: 13 residues.